This T cell receptor (beta chain) appears in the sequencing data of a study of spatial heterogeneity in lung cancer. Across the study: The study observed each unique TCR and UMI combination more than ten times on average in raw reads.

Carried by each TCR cDNA molecule was a unique molecular identifier. Each CDR3 protein gets one entry after TCRdb re-called the 5' RACE reads with MiXCR. Of several thousand distinct CDR3 sequences listed, 9.7% are singletons. Time point in this sample: sample taken at primary tumor resection. This CDR3 region has 15 residues. Germline CDR1 is DFQATT and CDR2 is SNEGSKA (reference sequence). The J segment lost 4 bases and the V segment lost 1 base, leaving 6 bases of the junction unmatched. This clonotype was detected ten times or more. The chain joins TRBV20-1 to TRBJ2-1, with 8 bases that match TRBD2. The sequencing here drew on normal lung tissue next to the tumor, taken at surgery. The TCR originated in a male donor with early-stage non-small cell lung cancer. This CDR3 reads CSARVREGPYNEQFF. Written as DNA, the CDR3 is TGCAGTGCTAGAGTACGGGAGGGCCCTTACAATGAGCAGTTCTTC.